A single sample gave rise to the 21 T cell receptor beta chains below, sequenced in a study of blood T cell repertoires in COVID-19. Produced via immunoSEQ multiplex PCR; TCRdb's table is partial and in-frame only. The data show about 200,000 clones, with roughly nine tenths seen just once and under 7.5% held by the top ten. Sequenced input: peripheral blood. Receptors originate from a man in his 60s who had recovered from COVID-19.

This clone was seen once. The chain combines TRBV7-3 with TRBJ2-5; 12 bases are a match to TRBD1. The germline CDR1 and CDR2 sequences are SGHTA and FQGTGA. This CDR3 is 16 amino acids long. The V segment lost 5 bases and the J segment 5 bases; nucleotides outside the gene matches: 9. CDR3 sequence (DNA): TGTGCCAGCAGCCCCACGGGACAGGGGGCAGGGGAGACCCAGTACTTC. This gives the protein CASSPTGQGAGETQYF.

The CDR3 protein is CASSYGLAGGPNNEQFF. The DNA of the CDR3 is TGTGCCAGTAGTTACGGACTAGCGGGAGGGCCGAACAATGAGCAGTTCTTC. This chain links TRBV19 with TRBJ2-1; TRBD2 matches at 15 bases. CDR1 LNHDA and CDR2 SQIVND come from the germline V gene (reference sequence). This CDR3 region has 17 residues. V trimming: 5 bases; J trimming: 5 bases; junction bases outside the gene matches: 7.

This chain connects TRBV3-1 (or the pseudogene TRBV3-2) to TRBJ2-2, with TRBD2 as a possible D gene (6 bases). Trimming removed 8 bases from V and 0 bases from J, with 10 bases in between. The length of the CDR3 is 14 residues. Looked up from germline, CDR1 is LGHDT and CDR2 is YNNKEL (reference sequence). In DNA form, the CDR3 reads TGTGCCAGCGGCGCGGGACCGAACACCGGGGAGCTGTTTTTT. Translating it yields CASGAGPNTGELFF.

In DNA form, the CDR3 reads TGTGCCAGTAGTAGGACTAGCGGGAGTATCAATGAGCAGTTCTTC. It specifies CASSRTSGSINEQFF. V and J are TRBV19 and TRBJ2-1, with 13 bases fitting TRBD2. The CDR3 has 15 amino acids. V was clipped by 4 bases and J by 6 bases; unmatched bases: 3. Germline CDR1 and CDR2: LNHDA and SQIVND (reference sequence).

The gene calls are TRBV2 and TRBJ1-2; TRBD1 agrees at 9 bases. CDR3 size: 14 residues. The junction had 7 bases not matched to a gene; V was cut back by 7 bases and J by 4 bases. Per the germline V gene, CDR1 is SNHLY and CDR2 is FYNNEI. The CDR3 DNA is TGTGCCAGCACCCGGACAGGGGACGTCTATGGCTACACCTTC. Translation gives CASTRTGDVYGYTF.

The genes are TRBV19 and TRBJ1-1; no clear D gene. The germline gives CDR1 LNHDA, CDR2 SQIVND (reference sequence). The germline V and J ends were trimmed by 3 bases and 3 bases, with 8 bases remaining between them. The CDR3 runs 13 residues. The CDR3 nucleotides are TGTGCCAGTAGTATCGCAGAGGACACTGAAGCTTTCTTT. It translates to CASSIAEDTEAFF.

The CDR3 region is CSVGRQDSGYTF. In DNA, the CDR3 is TGCAGCGTTGGCCGGCAGGATAGTGGCTACACCTTC. J is TRBJ1-2 and V is TRBV29-1; D call uncertain. The V gene lost 4 bases and the J gene lost 7 bases, with 13 bases spanning the gap. The CDR3 spans 12 residues. CDR1 and CDR2 from the germline V gene are SQVTM and ANQGSEA. The full variable domain, rest sourced from reference TRBV29-1 and TRBJ1-2, is SAVISQKPSRDICQRGTSLTIQCQVDSQVTMMFWYRQQPGQSLTLIATANQGSEATYESGFVIDKFPISRPNLTFSTLTVSNMSPEDSSIYLCSVGRQDSGYTFGSGTRLTVV.

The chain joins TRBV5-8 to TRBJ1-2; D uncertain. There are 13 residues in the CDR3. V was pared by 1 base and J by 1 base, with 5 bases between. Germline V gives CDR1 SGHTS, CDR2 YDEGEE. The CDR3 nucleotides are TGTGCCAGCAGCTTGCGAGTTAACTATGGCTACACCTTC. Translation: CASSLRVNYGYTF.

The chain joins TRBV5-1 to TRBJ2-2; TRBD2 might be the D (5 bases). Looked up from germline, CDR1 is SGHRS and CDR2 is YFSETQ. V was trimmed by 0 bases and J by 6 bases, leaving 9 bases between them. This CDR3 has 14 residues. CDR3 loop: CASSLVEGPGELFF. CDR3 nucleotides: TGCGCCAGCAGCTTGGTAGAGGGTCCCGGGGAGCTGTTTTTT.

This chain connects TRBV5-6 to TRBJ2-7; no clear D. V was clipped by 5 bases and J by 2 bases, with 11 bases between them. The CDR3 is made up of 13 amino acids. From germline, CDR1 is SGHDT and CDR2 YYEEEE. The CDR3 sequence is CASSLTQAYEQYF. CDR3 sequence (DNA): TGTGCCAGCAGTTTAACCCAGGCCTACGAGCAGTACTTC.

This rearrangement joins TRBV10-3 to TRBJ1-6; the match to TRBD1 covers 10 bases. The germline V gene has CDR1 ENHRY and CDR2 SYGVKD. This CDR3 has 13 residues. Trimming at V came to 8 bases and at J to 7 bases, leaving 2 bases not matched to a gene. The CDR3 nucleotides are TGTGCCATCCGGGACAGGGGAAATTCACCCCTCCACTTT. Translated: CAIRDRGNSPLHF.

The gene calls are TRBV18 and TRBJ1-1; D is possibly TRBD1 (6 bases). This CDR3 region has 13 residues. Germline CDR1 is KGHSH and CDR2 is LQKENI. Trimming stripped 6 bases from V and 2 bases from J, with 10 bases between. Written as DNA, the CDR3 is TGTGCCAGCTCTTCGGACAGCAACACTGAAGCTTTCTTT. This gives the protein CASSSDSNTEAFF.

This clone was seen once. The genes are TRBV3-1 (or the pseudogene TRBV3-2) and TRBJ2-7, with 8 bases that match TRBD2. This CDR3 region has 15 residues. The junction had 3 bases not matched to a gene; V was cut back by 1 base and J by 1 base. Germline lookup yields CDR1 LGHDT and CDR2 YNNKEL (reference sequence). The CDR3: CASSQGREASYEQYF. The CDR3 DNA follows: TGTGCCAGCAGCCAAGGGCGGGAGGCGTCCTACGAGCAGTACTTC.

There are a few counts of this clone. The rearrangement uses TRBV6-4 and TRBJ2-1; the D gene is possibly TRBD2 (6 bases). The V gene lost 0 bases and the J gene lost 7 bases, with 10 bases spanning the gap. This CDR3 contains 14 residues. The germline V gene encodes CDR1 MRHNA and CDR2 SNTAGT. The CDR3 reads CASSDSPGGNEQFF. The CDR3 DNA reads TGTGCCAGCAGTGACTCACCCGGAGGGAATGAGCAGTTCTTC.

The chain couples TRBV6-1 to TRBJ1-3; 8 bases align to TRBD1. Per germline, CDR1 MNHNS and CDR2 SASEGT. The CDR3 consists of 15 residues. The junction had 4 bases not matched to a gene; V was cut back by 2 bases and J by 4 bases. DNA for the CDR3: TGTGCCAGCAGTGAAACAGGGGGGCACGGAAACACCATATATTTT. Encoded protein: CASSETGGHGNTIYF.

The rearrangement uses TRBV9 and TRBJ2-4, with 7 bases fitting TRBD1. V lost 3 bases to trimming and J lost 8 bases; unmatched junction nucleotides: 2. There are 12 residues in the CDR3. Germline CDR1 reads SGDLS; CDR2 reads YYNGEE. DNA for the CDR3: TGTGCCAGCAGCGCAACAGGGGACATTCAGTACTTC. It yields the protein CASSATGDIQYF.

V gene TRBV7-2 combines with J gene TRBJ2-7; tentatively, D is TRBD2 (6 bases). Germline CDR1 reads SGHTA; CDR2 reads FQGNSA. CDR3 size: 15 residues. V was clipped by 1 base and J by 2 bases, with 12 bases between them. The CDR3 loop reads CASSLGVAVTYEQYF. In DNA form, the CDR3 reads TGTGCCAGCAGCTTAGGGGTAGCGGTTACCTACGAGCAGTACTTC.

DNA of the CDR3: TGTGCCAGCAGTTACCAGTCCTCTACTAGCGGGAGGTATCTCGGCGAGCAGTACTTC. Translation: CASSYQSSTSGRYLGEQYF. The V and J genes are TRBV6-2 or TRBV6-3 and TRBJ2-7; TRBD2 matches at 12 bases. The CDR3 covers 19 residues. V lost 2 bases and J lost 6; bases outside the gene matches: 17. Per the germline V gene, CDR1 is MNHEY and CDR2 is SVGEGT.

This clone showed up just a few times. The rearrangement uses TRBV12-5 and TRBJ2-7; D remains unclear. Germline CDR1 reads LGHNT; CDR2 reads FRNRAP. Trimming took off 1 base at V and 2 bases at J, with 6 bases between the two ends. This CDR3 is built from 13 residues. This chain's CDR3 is CASGLGQTYEQYF. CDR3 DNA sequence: TGTGCTAGTGGTTTGGGACAAACCTACGAGCAGTACTTC.

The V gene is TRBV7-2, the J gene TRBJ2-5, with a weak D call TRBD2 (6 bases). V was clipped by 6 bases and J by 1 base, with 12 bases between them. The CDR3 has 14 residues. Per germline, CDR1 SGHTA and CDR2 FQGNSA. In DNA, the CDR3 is TGTGCCAGCAGTTATAGCGGACCCCAAGAGACCCAGTACTTC. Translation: CASSYSGPQETQYF. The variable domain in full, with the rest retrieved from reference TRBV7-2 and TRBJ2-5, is GAGVSQSPSNKVTEKGKDVELRCDPISGHTALYWYRQSLGQGLEFLIYFQGNSAPDKSGLPSDRFSAERTGGSVSTLTIQRTQQEDSAVYLCASSYSGPQETQYFGPGTRLLVL.

This CDR3 is CASSLIAGETGELFF. DNA for the CDR3: TGTGCCAGCAGCTTGATAGCGGGAGAAACCGGGGAGCTGTTTTTT. V is TRBV9 and J is TRBJ2-2; 9 bases fit TRBD2. The CDR3 spans 15 residues. V shed 4 bases, J shed 5 bases, and the junction held 6 bases outside the gene matches. In germline, CDR1 is SGDLS, CDR2 YYNGEE.